This TCR beta chain was recovered during a study of cytomegalovirus exposure and HLA in healthy donors. At the level of the study: Early released data had approximately 86 million unique TCRs, all coming from HLA-typed donors. Study-level points and caveats: Across donors, presence/absence analyses took sequencing depth to be roughly uniform.

13 Jbeta primers and 60 Vbeta primers were used for the PCR. In the source study's methods: In a later analysis, around 11 million of around 75 million unique beta chains occurred in at least two donors. Sequencing was performed with immunoSEQ multiplex PCR; in TCRdb, only in-frame clones are kept and a portion is missing. That table furnishes V, J and clone size, whereas the DNA furnished D and trimming. The sample shows 100,000 to 150,000 clones, around 78% of them seen only once. On this clone itself: Its antigen is currently unknown.

Healthy bone marrow donors formed the donor group. The J segment lost 4 bases and the V segment lost 6 bases, leaving 3 bases of the junction unmatched. The germline V gene encodes CDR1 SQVTM and CDR2 ANQGSEA. CDR3 length equals 13 residues. The chain combines TRBV29-1 with TRBJ2-1; 10 bases fit TRBD1. The receptor's source is a woman between 40 and 55 years old in good health and CMV-seronegative. The sequencing input was PBMCs. The DNA of the CDR3 is TGCAGCGTCGGACAGGGGGTTTACAATGAGCAGTTCTTC. Its translation: CSVGQGVYNEQFF.